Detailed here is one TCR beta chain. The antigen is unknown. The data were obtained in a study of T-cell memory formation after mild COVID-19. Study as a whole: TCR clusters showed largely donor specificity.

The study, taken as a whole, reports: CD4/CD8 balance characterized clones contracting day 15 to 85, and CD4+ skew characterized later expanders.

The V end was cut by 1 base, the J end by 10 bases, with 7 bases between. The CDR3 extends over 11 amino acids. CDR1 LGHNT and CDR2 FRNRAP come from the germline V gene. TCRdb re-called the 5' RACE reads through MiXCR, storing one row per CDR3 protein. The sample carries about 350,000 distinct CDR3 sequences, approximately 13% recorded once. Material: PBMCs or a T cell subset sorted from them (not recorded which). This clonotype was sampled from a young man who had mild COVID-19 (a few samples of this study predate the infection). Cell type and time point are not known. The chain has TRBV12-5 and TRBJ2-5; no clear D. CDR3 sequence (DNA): TGTGCTAGTGGTTTGGGTGGAAGCCAGTACTTC. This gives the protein CASGLGGSQYF.